This T cell receptor (beta chain) was captured in a study of siplizumab effects on memory and regulatory T cells. Generated by immunoSEQ multiplex PCR, the TCRdb table keeps only in-frame clones and is missing some. Of approximately 9,700 clones detected, about 43% appear once; the ten largest clones hold approximately 22%. The V and J ends lost 3 bases and 7 bases respectively, with 12 bases between them. CDR1 LNHDA and CDR2 SQIVND come from the germline V gene (reference sequence). The CDR3 length is 13 residues. In the mixed lymphocyte reaction, cells were cocultured for 6 to 7 days at 37°C. Broader study findings: Sequences below about 10^-5 frequency were poorly captured. As a result, only a minor fraction of alloreactive clones mapped to unstimulated subsets.

Notes on this clone: The antigen is unknown.

The sample taken for sequencing was CFSE-low (dividing) CD4+ T cells sorted from an allogeneic mixed lymphocyte reaction. The clonotype originates from a human donor in good health; the cells came from an allogeneic mixed lymphocyte reaction. V and J are TRBV19 and TRBJ1-1; D not resolved. The CDR3 DNA is TGTGCCAGTAGTATGGCTGGAACAGATGAAGCTTTCTTT. This translates into CASSMAGTDEAFF.